This T cell receptor (beta chain) came from a study of regulatory T cells in long-lasting Graves disease. Findings of the study overall: Thyroid tissue went unstudied; only peripheral blood was examined.

The CDR3 is made up of 15 amino acids. Between the trimmed V and J ends, which lost 3 bases and 11 bases, there was a span of 22 bases. Germline V gives CDR1 SGHTA, CDR2 FQGNSA. Through Arm-PCR of CDR3 regions and iRepertoire HTBI primers, TCR beta libraries were built. TCRdb independently ran MiXCR on the multiplex PCR reads; one entry per CDR3 protein. The sample shows hundreds of thousands of distinct CDR3 sequences, around a fifth of them seen only once. Time point specified: persistent/refractory GD, antithyroid drugs over 5 years with positive TRAb. The TCR library was prepared using RNA isolated from PBMCs. Points on this clonotype: The antigen is not known.

The clonotype originates from a female donor with Graves disease. The source was peripheral blood mononuclear cells (PBMCs), collected when the disease was refractory, from a patient treated with antithyroid drugs. This chain joins TRBV7-2 and TRBJ2-5; unclear D gene. The CDR3: CASSLEAGLSYGQYF. CDR3 coding DNA: TGTGCCAGCAGCTTGGAAGCAGGTCTAAGTTACGGGCAGTACTTC.